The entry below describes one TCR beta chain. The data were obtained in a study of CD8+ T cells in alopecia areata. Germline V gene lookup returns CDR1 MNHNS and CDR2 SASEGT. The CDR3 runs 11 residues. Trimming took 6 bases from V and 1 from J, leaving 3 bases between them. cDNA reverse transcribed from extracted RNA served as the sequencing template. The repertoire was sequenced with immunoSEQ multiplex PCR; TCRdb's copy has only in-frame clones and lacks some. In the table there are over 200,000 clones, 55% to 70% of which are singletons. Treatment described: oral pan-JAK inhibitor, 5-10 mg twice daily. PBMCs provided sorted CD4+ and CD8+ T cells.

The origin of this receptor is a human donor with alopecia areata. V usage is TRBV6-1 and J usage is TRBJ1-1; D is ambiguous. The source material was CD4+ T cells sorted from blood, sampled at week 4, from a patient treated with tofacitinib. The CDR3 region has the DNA TGTGCCAGCAGGGGGAACACTGAAGCTTTCTTT. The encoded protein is CASRGNTEAFF.